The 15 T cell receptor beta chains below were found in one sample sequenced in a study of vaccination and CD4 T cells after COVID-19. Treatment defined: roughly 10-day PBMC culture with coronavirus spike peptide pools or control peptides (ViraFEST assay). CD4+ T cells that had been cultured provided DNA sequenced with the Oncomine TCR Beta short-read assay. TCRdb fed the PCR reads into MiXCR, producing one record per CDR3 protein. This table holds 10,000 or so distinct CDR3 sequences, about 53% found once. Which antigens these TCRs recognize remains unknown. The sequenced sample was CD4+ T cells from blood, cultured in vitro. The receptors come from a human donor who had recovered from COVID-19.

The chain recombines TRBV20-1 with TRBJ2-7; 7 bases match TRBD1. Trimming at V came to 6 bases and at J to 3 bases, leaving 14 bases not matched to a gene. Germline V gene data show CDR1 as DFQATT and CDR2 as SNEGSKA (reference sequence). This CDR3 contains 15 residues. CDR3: CSARREGQILYEQYF. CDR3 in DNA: TGCAGTGCGAGAAGAGAGGGACAGATTCTCTACGAGCAGTACTTC.

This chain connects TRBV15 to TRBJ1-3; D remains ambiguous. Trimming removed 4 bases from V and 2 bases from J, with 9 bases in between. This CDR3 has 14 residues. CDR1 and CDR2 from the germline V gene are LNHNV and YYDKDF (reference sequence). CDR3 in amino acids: CATSMYGAGNTIYF. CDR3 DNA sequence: TGTGCCACCAGCATGTATGGGGCTGGAAACACCATATATTTT.

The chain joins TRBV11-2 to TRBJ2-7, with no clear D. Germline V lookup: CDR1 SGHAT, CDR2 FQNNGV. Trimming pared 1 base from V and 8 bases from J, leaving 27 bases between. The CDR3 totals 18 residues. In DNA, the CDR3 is TGTGCCAGCAGCTTAGGTGAGTTTGCAGACAATTATTCAAACCAGCAGTACTTC. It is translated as CASSLGEFADNYSNQQYF.

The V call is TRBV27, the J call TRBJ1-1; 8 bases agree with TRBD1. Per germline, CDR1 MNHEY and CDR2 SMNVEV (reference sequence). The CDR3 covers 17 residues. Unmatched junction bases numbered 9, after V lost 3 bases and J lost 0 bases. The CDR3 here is CASSFRGLGGMNTEAFF. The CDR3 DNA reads TGTGCCAGCAGTTTCAGGGGGCTAGGAGGTATGAACACTGAAGCTTTCTTT.

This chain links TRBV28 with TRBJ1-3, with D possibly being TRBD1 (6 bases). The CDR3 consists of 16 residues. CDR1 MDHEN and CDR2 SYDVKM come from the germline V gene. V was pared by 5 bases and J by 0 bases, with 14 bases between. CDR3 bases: TGTGCCAGCAGTCTCGACAGGAGTCCCTCTGGAAACACCATATATTTT. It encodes CASSLDRSPSGNTIYF. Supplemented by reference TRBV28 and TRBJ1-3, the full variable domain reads DVKVTQSSRYLVKRTGEKVFLECVQDMDHENMFWYRQDPGLGLRLIYFSYDVKMKEKGDIPEGYSVSREKKERFSLILESASTNQTSMYLCASSLDRSPSGNTIYFGEGSWLTVV.

This CDR3 is CATVSGANVLTF. CDR3 nucleotide sequence: TGTGCCACAGTCTCTGGGGCCAACGTCCTGACTTTC. The chain couples TRBV6-1 to TRBJ2-6; D gene unclear. CDR3 length: 12 amino acids. V shed 10 bases and J shed 0 bases, with 4 bases lying between them. The V gene's germline CDR1 is MNHNS and CDR2 SASEGT.

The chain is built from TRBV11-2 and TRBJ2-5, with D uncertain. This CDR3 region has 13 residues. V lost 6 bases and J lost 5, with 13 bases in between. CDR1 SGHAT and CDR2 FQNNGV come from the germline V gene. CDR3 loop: CASRVHGLETQYF. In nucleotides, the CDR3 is TGTGCCAGCAGGGTACATGGTTTGGAGACCCAGTACTTC.

The CDR3 nucleotides read TGCAGTGCTAGAGAGATCGCGGGGCTCGATACGCAGTATTTT. Its translation: CSAREIAGLDTQYF. V usage is TRBV20-1 and J usage is TRBJ2-3, with a weak D call TRBD2 (6 bases). Germline values: CDR1 DFQATT, CDR2 SNEGSKA (reference sequence). This CDR3 is 14 amino acids long. Trimming took off 0 bases at V and 6 bases at J, with 13 bases between the two ends.

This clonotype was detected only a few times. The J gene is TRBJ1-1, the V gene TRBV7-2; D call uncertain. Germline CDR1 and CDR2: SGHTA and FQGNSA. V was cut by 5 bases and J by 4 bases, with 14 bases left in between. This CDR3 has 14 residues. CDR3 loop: CASSRELFGTEAFF. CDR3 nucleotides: TGTGCCAGCAGCCGCGAACTATTTGGCACTGAAGCTTTCTTT.

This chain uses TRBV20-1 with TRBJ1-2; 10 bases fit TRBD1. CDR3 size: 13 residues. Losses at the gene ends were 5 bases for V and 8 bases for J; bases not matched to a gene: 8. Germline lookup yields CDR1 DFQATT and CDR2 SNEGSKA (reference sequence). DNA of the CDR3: TGCAGTGCTTACGACAGGGGGCCAGACGGCTACACCTTC. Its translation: CSAYDRGPDGYTF.

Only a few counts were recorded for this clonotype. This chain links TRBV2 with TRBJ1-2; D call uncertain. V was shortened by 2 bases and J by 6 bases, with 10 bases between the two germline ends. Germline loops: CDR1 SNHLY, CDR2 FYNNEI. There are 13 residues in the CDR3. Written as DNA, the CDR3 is TGTGCCAGCAGTGAAAGGACTGCCCATGGCTACACCTTC. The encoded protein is CASSERTAHGYTF. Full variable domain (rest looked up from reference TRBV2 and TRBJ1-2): EPEVTQTPSHQVTQMGQEVILRCVPISNHLYFYWYRQILGQKVEFLVSFYNNEISEKSEIFDDQFSVERPDGSNFTLKIRSTKLEDSAMYFCASSERTAHGYTFGSGTRLTVV.

The CDR3 region has the DNA TGTGCCAGCAGTTACTCTCGGACAGCCCTCGAGCAGTACTTC. Protein product: CASSYSRTALEQYF. The chain joins TRBV6-5 to TRBJ2-7, with D possibly TRBD1 on 6 matching bases. This CDR3 has 14 residues. Trimming took 0 bases from V and 6 from J, leaving 12 bases between them. The germline gives CDR1 MNHEY, CDR2 SVGAGI.

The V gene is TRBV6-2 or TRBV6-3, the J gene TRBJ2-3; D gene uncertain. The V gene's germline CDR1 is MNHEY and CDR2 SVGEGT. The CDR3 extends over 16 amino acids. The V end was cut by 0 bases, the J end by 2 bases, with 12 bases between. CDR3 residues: CASSYSAEQNTDTQYF. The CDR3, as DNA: TGTGCCAGCAGTTACTCCGCGGAGCAGAACACAGATACGCAGTATTTT.

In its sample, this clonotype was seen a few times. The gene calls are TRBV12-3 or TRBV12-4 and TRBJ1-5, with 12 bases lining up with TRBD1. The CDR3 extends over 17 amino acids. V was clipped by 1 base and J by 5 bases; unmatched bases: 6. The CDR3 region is CASSLGAGTGGDQPQHF. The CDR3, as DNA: TGTGCCAGCAGTTTAGGCGCCGGGACAGGGGGCGATCAGCCCCAGCATTTT.

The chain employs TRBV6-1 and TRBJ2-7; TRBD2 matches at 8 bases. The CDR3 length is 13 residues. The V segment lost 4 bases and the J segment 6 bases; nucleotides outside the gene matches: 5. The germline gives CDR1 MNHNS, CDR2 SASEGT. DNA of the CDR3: TGTGCCAGCAGTGGACTAGCGTACTCCGAGCAGTACTTC. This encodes CASSGLAYSEQYF.